Sequencing of this T cell receptor (beta chain) was carried out in a study of shared clonotypes between healthy human individuals. Study as a whole: Two female and a few male donors aged 18 to 49 were enrolled. Study-level points and caveats: An expected dependence of interdonor clonotype sharing on sequencing depth was noted.

On this clone itself: Its antigen is unidentified.

V was trimmed by 3 bases and J by 4 bases, leaving 12 bases between them. The CDR3 contains 15 residues. The germline CDR1 and CDR2 sequences are LNHDA and SQIVND (reference sequence). Measured with immunoSEQ multiplex PCR; TCRdb has only the in-frame clones, and not every one. The sample comprises 2 million to 3 million clones, over 85% of which are singletons, and about 0.39% rests with the top ten. The chain uses TRBV19 and TRBJ2-2; tentatively, D is TRBD1 or TRBD2 (6 bases each). Sequencing was performed on naive CD4+ T cells from PBMCs. Described subset: CD45RA+ positively selected. This clonotype originated in a young man in good health. Some clones in this sample may be carry-over from other donors' samples. DNA for the CDR3: TGTGCCAGTAGTATTGGCAGGGGAGGCACCGGGGAGCTGTTTTTT. Amino acids: CASSIGRGGTGELFF.